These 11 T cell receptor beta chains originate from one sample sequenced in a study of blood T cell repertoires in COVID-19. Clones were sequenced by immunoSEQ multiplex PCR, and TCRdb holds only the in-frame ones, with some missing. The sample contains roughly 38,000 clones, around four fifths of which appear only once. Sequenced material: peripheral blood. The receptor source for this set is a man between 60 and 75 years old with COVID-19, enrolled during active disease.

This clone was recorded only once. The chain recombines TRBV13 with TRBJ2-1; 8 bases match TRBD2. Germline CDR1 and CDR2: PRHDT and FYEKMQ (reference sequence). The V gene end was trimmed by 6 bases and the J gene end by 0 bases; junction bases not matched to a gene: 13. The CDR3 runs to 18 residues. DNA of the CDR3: TGTGCCAGCAGGACCACGGGGGGGCCCCTGAGCTCCTACAATGAGCAGTTCTTC. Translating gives CASRTTGGPLSSYNEQFF.

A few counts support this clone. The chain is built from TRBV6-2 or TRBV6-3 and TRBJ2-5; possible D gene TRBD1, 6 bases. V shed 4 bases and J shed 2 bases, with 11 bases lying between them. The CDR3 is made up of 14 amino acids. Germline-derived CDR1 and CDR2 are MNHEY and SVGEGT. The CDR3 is CASSFGQLQETQYF. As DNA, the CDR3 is TGTGCCAGCAGTTTCGGACAGTTACAAGAGACCCAGTACTTC.

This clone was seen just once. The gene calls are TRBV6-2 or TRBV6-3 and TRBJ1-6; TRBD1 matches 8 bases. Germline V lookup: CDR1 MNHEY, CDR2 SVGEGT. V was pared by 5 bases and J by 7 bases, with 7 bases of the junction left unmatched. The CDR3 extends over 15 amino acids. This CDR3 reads CASSPGQGENSPLHF. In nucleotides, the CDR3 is TGTGCCAGCAGTCCCGGACAGGGTGAAAATTCACCCCTCCACTTT.

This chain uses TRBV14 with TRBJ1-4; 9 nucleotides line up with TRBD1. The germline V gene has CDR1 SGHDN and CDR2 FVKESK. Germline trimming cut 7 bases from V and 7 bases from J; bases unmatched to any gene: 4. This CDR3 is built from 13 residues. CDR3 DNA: TGTGCCAGCAACCGACAGGGGGGTGAAAAACTGTTTTTT. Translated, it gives CASNRQGGEKLFF.

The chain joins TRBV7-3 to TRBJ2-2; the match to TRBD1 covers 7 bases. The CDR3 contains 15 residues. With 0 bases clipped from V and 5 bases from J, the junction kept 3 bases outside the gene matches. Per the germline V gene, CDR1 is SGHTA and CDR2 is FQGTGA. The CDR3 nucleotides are TGTGCCAGCAGCTTAACAGGGGGCGGGACCGGGGAGCTGTTTTTT. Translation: CASSLTGGGTGELFF.

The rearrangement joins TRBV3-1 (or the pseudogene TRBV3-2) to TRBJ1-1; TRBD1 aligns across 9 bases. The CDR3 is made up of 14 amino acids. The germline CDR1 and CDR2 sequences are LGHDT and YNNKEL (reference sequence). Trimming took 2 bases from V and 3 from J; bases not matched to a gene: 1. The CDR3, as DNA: TGTGCCAGCAGCCAAACAGGGGGCTACACTGAAGCTTTCTTT. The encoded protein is CASSQTGGYTEAFF.

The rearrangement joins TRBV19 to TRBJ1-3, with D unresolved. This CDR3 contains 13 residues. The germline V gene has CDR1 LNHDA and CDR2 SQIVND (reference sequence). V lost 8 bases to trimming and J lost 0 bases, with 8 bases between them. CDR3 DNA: TGTGCCAGTTCTGGCTTCTCTGGAAACACCATATATTTT. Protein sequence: CASSGFSGNTIYF.

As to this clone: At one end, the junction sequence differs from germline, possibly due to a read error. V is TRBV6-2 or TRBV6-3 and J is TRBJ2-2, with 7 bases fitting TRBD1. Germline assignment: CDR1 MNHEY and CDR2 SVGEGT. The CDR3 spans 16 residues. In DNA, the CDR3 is TGTGCCAGCAGTCACTCCGGGACAGTCTACACCGGGGAGCTGTTTTTT. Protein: CASSHSGTVYTGELFF.

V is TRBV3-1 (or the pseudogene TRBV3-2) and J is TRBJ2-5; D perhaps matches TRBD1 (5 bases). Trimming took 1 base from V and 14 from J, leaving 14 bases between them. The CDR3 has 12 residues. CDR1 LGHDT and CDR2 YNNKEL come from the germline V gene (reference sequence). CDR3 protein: CASSQAGPRRYF. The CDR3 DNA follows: TGTGCCAGCAGCCAAGCAGGGCCGAGGAGATACTTC.

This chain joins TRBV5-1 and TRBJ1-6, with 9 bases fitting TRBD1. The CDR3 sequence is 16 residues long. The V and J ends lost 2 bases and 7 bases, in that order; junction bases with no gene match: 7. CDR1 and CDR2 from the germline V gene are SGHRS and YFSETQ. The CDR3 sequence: CASSFGWTGDNSPLHF. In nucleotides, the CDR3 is TGCGCCAGCAGCTTCGGCTGGACAGGGGACAATTCACCCCTCCACTTT.

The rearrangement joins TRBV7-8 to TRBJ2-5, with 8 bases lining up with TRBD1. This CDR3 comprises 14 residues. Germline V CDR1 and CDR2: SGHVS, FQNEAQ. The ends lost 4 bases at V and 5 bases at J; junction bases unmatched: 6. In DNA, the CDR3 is TGTGCCAGCAGCTCCAACAGGGGGAGGGAGACCCAGTACTTC. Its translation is CASSSNRGRETQYF.